This T cell receptor beta chain was observed in a study of T-cell reconstitution after alpha-beta-depleted transplantation in children. In its sample, this clonotype was seen a few times. During its preparation, the TCRbeta library received unique molecular identifiers. TCRdb reanalysed the PCR reads using MiXCR and keeps one entry per CDR3 protein. Of 500,000 to 600,000 distinct CDR3 sequences in the sample, about 33% are singletons; the top ten hold 2% to 2.5%. V dropped 6 bases and J dropped 8 bases, with 22 bases sitting between them. This CDR3 has 15 residues. The germline V gene has CDR1 MNHNS and CDR2 SASEGT.

This receptor was obtained from a human donor who donated a stem cell graft to a child with aplastic anemia. The chain has TRBV6-1 and TRBJ1-2; possible D gene TRBD1, 6 bases. Sequenced here: PBMCs from the stem cell graft donor, sampled from the stem cell graft. The CDR3 DNA is TGTGCCAGCAGGGACGAACGTGGCAGGGGAGCCGGCTACACCTTC. Amino acids: CASRDERGRGAGYTF.